This T cell receptor beta chain was sequenced during a study of PD-1 blockade in classical Hodgkin lymphoma. Sequenced by immunoSEQ multiplex PCR; TCRdb stores in-frame clones only, minus some. This table has almost 100,000 clones, just under 95% appearing once. Every patient experienced relapse after autologous stem cell transplantation, and brentuximab vedotin exposure varied. The germline V gene has CDR1 ENHRY and CDR2 SYGVKD. V dropped 6 bases and J dropped 2 bases, with 17 bases sitting between them. This CDR3 comprises 15 residues. Sequenced material: peripheral blood mononuclear cells (PBMCs), taken at baseline. The V gene is TRBV10-3, the J gene TRBJ2-7; TRBD1 might be the D (7 bases). The sequence was collected from a human donor with classical Hodgkin lymphoma. CDR3 DNA: TGTGCCATCAGAGGCGGGGACAGCCGGACCTACGAGCAGTACTTC. Encoded protein: CAIRGGDSRTYEQYF.